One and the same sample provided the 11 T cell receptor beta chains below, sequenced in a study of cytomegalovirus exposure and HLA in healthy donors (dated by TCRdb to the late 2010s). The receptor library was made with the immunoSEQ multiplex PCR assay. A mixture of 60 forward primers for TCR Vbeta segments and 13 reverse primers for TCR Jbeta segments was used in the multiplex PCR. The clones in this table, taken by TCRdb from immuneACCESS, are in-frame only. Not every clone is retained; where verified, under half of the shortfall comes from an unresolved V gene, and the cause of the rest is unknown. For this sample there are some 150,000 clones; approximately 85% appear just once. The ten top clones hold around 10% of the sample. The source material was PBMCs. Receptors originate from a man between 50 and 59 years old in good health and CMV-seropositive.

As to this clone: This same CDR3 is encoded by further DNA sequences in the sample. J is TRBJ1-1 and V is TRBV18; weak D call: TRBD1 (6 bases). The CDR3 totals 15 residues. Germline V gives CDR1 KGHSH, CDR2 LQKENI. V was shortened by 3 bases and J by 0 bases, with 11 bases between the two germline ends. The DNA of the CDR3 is TGTGCCAGCTCACCGGACAGTAGAATGAACACTGAAGCTTTCTTT. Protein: CASSPDSRMNTEAFF.

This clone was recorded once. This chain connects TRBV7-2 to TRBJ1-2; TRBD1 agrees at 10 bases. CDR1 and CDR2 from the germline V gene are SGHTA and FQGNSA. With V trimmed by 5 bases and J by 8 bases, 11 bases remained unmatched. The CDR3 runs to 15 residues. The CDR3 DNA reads TGTGCCAGCAGCGCAACCCTGGGACAGGGGACGGGCTACACCTTC. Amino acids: CASSATLGQGTGYTF.

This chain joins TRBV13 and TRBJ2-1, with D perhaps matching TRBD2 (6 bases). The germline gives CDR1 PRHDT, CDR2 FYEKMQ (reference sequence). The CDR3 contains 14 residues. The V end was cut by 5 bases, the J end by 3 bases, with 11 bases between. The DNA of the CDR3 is TGTGCCAGCAGCCCGGACGGGGGCTACAATGAGCAGTTCTTC. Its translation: CASSPDGGYNEQFF.

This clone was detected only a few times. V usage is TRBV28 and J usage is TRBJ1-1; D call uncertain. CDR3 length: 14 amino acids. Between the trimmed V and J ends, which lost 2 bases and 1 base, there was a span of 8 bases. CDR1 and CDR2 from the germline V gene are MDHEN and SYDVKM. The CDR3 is CASSLTVRNTEAFF. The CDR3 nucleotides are TGTGCCAGCAGTTTAACGGTACGGAACACTGAAGCTTTCTTT.

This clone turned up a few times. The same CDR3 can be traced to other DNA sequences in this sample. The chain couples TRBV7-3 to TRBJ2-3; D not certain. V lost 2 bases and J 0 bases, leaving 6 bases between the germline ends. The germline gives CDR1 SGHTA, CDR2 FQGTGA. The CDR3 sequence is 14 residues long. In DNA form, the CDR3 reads TGTGCCAGCAGCTTATCCGGGAGCACAGATACGCAGTATTTT. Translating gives CASSLSGSTDTQYF.

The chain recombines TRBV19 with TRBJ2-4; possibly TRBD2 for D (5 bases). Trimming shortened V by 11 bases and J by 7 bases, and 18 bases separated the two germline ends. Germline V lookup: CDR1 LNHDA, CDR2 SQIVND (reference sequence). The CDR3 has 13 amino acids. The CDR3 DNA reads TGTGCCTCCAGCCGGGGAGTTGATAACATTCAGTACTTC. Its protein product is CASSRGVDNIQYF. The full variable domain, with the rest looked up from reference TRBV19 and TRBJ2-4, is DGGITQSPKYLFRKEGQNVTLSCEQNLNHDAMYWYRQDPGQGLRLIYYSQIVNDFQKGDIAEGYSVSREKKESFPLTVTSAQKNPTAFYLCASSRGVDNIQYFGAGTRLSVL.

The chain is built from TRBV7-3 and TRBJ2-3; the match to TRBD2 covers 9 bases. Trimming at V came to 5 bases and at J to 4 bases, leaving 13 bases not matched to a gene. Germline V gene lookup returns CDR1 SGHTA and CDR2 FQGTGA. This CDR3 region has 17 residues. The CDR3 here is CASSLSPNGGGADTQYF. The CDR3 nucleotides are TGTGCCAGCAGCCTGAGCCCTAACGGCGGGGGGGCAGATACGCAGTATTTT. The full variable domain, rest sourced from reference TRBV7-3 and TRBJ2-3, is GAGVSQTPSNKVTEKGKYVELRCDPISGHTALYWYRQSLGQGPEFLIYFQGTGAADDSGLPNDRFFAVRPEGSVSTLKIQRTERGDSAVYLCASSLSPNGGGADTQYFGPGTRLTVL.

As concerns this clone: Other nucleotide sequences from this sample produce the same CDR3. DNA of the CDR3: TGCGCCAGCAGCAGCAATCCGGACAGGACTAATGAAAAACTGTTTTTT. As protein: CASSSNPDRTNEKLFF. The chain recombines TRBV5-1 with TRBJ1-4, with 7 bases aligning to TRBD1. Germline V lookup: CDR1 SGHRS, CDR2 YFSETQ. The CDR3 runs 16 residues. The V and J ends lost 4 bases and 2 bases, in that order; junction bases with no gene match: 8. The variable domain in full, with the rest retrieved from reference TRBV5-1 and TRBJ1-4, is KAGVTQTPRYLIKTRGQQVTLSCSPISGHRSVSWYQQTPGQGLQFLFEYFSETQRNKGNFPGRFSGRQFSNSRSEMNVSTLELGDSALYLCASSSNPDRTNEKLFFGSGTQLSVL.

The CDR3 bases are TGTGCCAGCAGCGCCTCTATGAACACTGAAGCTTTCTTT. It translates to CASSASMNTEAFF. The V and J genes are TRBV9 and TRBJ1-1; D not resolved. The CDR3 consists of 13 residues. V lost 3 bases to trimming and J lost 0 bases, with 6 bases between them. Germline V gives CDR1 SGDLS, CDR2 YYNGEE.

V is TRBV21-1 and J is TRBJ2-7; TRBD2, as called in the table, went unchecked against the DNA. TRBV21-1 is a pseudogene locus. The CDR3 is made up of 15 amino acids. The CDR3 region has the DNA TGTGCCAGCAGCAAGAGGACGGCGGGCTGGTACGAGCAGTACTTC. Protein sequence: CASSKRTAGWYEQYF.

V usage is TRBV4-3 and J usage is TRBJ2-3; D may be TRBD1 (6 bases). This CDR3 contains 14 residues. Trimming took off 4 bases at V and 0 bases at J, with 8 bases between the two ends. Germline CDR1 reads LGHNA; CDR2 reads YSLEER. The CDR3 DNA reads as TGCGCCAGCAGCCCCGGACAGAGCACAGATACGCAGTATTTT. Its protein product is CASSPGQSTDTQYF.